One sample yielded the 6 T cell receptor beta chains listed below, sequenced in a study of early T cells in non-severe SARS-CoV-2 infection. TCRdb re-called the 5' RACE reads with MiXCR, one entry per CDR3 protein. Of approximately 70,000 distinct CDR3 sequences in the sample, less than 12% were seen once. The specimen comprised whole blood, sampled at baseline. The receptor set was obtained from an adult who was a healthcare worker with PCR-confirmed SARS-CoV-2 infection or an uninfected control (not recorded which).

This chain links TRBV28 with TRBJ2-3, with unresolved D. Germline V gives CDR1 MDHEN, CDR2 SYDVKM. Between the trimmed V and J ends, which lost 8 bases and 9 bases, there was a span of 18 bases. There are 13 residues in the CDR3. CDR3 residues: CASCGGGTWTQYF. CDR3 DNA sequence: TGTGCCAGCTGTGGTGGCGGTACGTGGACGCAGTATTTT.

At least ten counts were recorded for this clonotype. DNA for the CDR3: TGTGCCAGCAGCTATCATGAGACCCAGTACTTC. Protein product: CASSYHETQYF. This chain links TRBV6-2 or TRBV6-3 with TRBJ2-5; D remains unclear. The CDR3 is 11 amino acids. The V gene lost 6 bases and the J gene lost 5 bases, with 7 bases spanning the gap. Germline V gives CDR1 MNHEY, CDR2 SVGEGT.

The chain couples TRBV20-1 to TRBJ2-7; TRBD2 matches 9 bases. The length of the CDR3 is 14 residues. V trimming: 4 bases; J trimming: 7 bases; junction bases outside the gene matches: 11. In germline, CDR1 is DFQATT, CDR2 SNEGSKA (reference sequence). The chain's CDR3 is CSATPPGLASEQYF. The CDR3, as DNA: TGCAGTGCTACCCCACCGGGACTAGCTAGTGAGCAGTACTTC.

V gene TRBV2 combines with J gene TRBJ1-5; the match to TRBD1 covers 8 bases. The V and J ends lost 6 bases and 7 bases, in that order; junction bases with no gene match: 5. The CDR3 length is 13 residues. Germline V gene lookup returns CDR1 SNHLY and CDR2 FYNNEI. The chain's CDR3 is CASREDRAQPQHF. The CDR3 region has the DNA TGTGCCAGCAGAGAGGACAGGGCCCAGCCCCAGCATTTT.

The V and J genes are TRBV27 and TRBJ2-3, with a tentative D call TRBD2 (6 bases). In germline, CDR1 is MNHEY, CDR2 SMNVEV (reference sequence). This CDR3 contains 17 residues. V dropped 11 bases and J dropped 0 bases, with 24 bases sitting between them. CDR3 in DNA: TGTGCCTCCGCCACGGATAGCGGCCTAACTAGCACAGATACGCAGTATTTT. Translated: CASATDSGLTSTDTQYF.

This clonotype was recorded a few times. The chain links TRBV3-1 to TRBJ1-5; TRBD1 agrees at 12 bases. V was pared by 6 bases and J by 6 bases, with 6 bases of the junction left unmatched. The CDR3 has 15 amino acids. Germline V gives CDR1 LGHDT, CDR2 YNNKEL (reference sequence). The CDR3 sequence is CASSPGTGGTQPQHF. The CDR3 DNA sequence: TGTGCCAGCAGTCCCGGGACAGGGGGCACTCAGCCCCAGCATTTT.